One sample yielded the 24 T cell receptor beta chains listed below, sequenced in a study of blood T cells in healthy people across ages. A J-beta primer mix and a sample-barcoded 5' primer were used in a second PCR of roughly 7 to 12 cycles. TCRdb reprocessed the 5' RACE reads with MiXCR, giving one entry per CDR3 protein. The sample holds 600,000 to 1,000,000 distinct CDR3 sequences, roughly 25% seen once. A further study also used this sample, focusing on T cells of mothers and their children.

Sequenced material: blood. The receptors were sampled from a boy aged 5-17 years in good health.

In this sample, this clonotype turned up a few times. The rearrangement uses TRBV24-1 and TRBJ2-1, with 8 bases aligning to TRBD2. CDR3 size: 13 residues. Germline assignment: CDR1 KGHDR and CDR2 SFDVKD. The V gene end was trimmed by 7 bases and the J gene end by 6 bases; junction bases not matched to a gene: 4. CDR3 nucleotide sequence: TGTGCCACCAGCAGGGCGGGAGGCAATGAGCAGTTCTTC. Its translation: CATSRAGGNEQFF.

This chain joins TRBV7-3 and TRBJ2-1; TRBD2 matches 9 bases. The J call may not be correct, given that the DNA end is closer to TRBJ2-7. This CDR3 has 15 amino acids. In germline, CDR1 is SGHTA, CDR2 FQGTGA. CDR3 protein: CASSLTGGGAGEQYF. CDR3 nucleotides: TGTGCCAGCAGCTTAACGGGCGGGGGGGCTGGCGAGCAGTACTTC.

This clonotype was seen a single time. The junction departs from the called germline gene at one end, perhaps through a read error. The rearrangement joins TRBV6-2 or TRBV6-3 to TRBJ1-1, with 8 bases identical to TRBD1. The CDR3 runs to 16 residues. Germline lookup yields CDR1 MNHEY and CDR2 SVGEGT. Here the CDR3 DNA reads TGTGCCAGCAGTTACTCTCGGACAGGGAGGCACACTGAACCTTTCTTT. Translating it yields CASSYSRTGRHTEPFF.

This chain links TRBV29-1 with TRBJ2-5; the D gene is possibly TRBD2 (5 bases). The CDR3 covers 14 residues. Germline V gene sequence: CDR1 SQVTM, CDR2 ANQGSEA. V was pared by 4 bases and J by 7 bases, with 19 bases between. The CDR3 DNA is TGCAGCGTTGGGAACCGGGCCGGGGATTGGACCCAGTACTTC. Encoded protein: CSVGNRAGDWTQYF.

The chain employs TRBV7-2 and TRBJ2-3; TRBD2 matches at 10 bases. Germline CDR1 SGHTA, CDR2 FQGNSA. This CDR3 contains 15 residues. With 6 bases clipped from V and 3 bases from J, the junction kept 6 bases outside the gene matches. The CDR3 loop reads CASSLSGGATDTQYF. CDR3 nucleotide sequence: TGTGCCAGCAGTCTCAGCGGGGGGGCAACAGATACGCAGTATTTT.

The J gene is TRBJ2-3, the V gene TRBV20-1; tentatively, D is TRBD1 (6 bases). The germline gives CDR1 DFQATT, CDR2 SNEGSKA (reference sequence). There are 17 residues in the CDR3. Trimming took off 0 bases at V and 1 base at J, with 17 bases between the two ends. In nucleotides, the CDR3 is TGCAGTGCTAGAGATCCTGGTGGGGGCCGAGGCACAGATACGCAGTATTTT. Amino acids: CSARDPGGGRGTDTQYF.

The CDR3 DNA reads as TGTGCCAGCAGCCCCGGGAGGGGTGGCACTAATGAAAAACTGTTTTTT. Translated, it gives CASSPGRGGTNEKLFF. The chain uses TRBV7-8 and TRBJ1-4, with a weak D call TRBD1 (5 bases). The CDR3 is 16 residues long. Per germline, CDR1 SGHVS and CDR2 FQNEAQ. V lost 5 bases to trimming and J lost 2 bases, with 15 bases between them.

This chain links TRBV20-1 with TRBJ2-3, with unresolved D. Germline V lookup: CDR1 DFQATT, CDR2 SNEGSKA (reference sequence). Trimming took off 1 base at V and 2 bases at J, with 7 bases between the two ends. This CDR3 is built from 13 residues. The CDR3 loop is CSARGINTDTQYF. CDR3 in DNA: TGCAGTGCTAGAGGGATAAACACAGATACGCAGTATTTT.

A remark on this clonotype: A single base separates this from a much larger clone, so it may be a read error. The chain carries TRBV6-5 and TRBJ2-5, with TRBD2 matching 13 bases. The J call is uncertain, as TRBJ2-1 better fits the DNA end. The CDR3 is 15 residues long. CDR1 is MNHEY and CDR2 is SVGAGI in the germline V gene. The CDR3, as DNA: TGTGCCAGCAGCCCCGGACTAGCGGGAGCGAATGAGCAGTTCTTC. Protein sequence: CASSPGLAGANEQFF.

This clonotype was seen a few times. The rearrangement joins TRBV7-9 to TRBJ1-2; a weak D match, TRBD1 (6 bases). Germline-derived CDR1 and CDR2 are SEHNR and FQNEAQ (reference sequence). The CDR3 has 13 residues. Trimming took 2 bases from V and 3 from J, leaving 7 bases between them. The CDR3 coding sequence is TGTGCCAGCAGCTTAAAGGGGGACTATGGCTACACCTTC. Protein: CASSLKGDYGYTF.

This chain uses TRBV7-3 with TRBJ2-7; 10 nucleotides match TRBD1. The J call may be in error: the DNA end matches TRBJ2-1 better. The CDR3 extends over 15 amino acids. Germline CDR1 is SGHTA and CDR2 is FQGTGA. DNA for the CDR3: TGTGCCAGCAGCCATGGACAGGGGGAGGGCAATGAGCAGTTCTTC. Protein: CASSHGQGEGNEQFF.

The chain combines TRBV10-3 with TRBJ2-5; 7 bases agree with TRBD2. The CDR3 runs to 15 residues. J gave up 2 bases and V 2 bases, and 5 bases lay outside the gene matches. Germline CDR1 and CDR2: ENHRY and SYGVKD. The CDR3 region is CAISEGLGTQETQYF. The DNA for the CDR3 is TGTGCCATCAGTGAGGGACTAGGGACGCAAGAGACCCAGTACTTC.

In this sample, this clonotype turned up a few times. The J gene is TRBJ2-4, the V gene TRBV16; possible D gene TRBD2, 7 bases. In germline, CDR1 is KGHSY, CDR2 FQNENV. V was clipped by 7 bases and J by 1 base, with 26 bases between them. The length of the CDR3 is 19 residues. The CDR3 here is CASNQGQIAAGDAKNIQYF. CDR3 nucleotides: TGTGCCAGCAACCAGGGGCAAATAGCGGCGGGAGATGCCAAAAACATTCAGTACTTC.

A few counts support this clonotype. J is TRBJ2-2 and V is TRBV11-2; a possible D gene is TRBD2 (7 bases). The CDR3 covers 15 residues. Trimming removed 7 bases from V and 3 bases from J, with 15 bases in between. The germline V gene has CDR1 SGHAT and CDR2 FQNNGV. For the CDR3, the DNA is TGTGCCAGCACCGAAAACGGGGGGCACACCGGGGAGCTGTTTTTT. Amino acid sequence: CASTENGGHTGELFF.

The rearrangement links TRBV5-1 to TRBJ2-1; D remains ambiguous. This CDR3 has 15 residues. Trimming shortened V by 0 bases and J by 0 bases, and 7 bases separated the two germline ends. Germline CDR1 reads SGHRS; CDR2 reads YFSETQ. The CDR3 DNA reads TGCGCCAGCAGCTTGGATACGAGCTCCTACAATGAGCAGTTCTTC. It codes for CASSLDTSSYNEQFF.

This clonotype has a handful of counts. The chain uses TRBV4-3 and TRBJ2-1; either TRBD1 or TRBD2 may supply D (5 bases each). Trimming stripped 0 bases from V and 13 bases from J, with 13 bases between. Germline V lookup: CDR1 LGHNA, CDR2 YSLEER. This CDR3 region has 13 residues. This chain's CDR3 is CASSQDQPGRQFF. The CDR3 coding sequence is TGCGCCAGCAGCCAAGATCAACCAGGGAGACAGTTCTTC.

This chain joins TRBV29-1 and TRBJ1-1; TRBD1 agrees at 10 bases. There are 15 residues in the CDR3. The V and J ends lost 6 bases and 4 bases, in that order; junction bases with no gene match: 11. Germline assignment: CDR1 SQVTM and CDR2 ANQGSEA. The CDR3 reads CSVGRTGGSPTEAFF. CDR3 coding DNA: TGCAGCGTGGGACGGACAGGGGGTTCCCCCACTGAAGCTTTCTTT. The full variable domain, rest sourced from reference TRBV29-1 and TRBJ1-1, is SAVISQKPSRDICQRGTSLTIQCQVDSQVTMMFWYRQQPGQSLTLIATANQGSEATYESGFVIDKFPISRPNLTFSTLTVSNMSPEDSSIYLCSVGRTGGSPTEAFFGQGTRLTVV.

The rearrangement links TRBV12-3 or TRBV12-4 to TRBJ2-1; TRBD2 aligns across 9 bases. CDR3 length: 13 amino acids. J lost 5 bases, V lost 7 bases, and 3 bases had no gene match. The CDR3 DNA follows: TGTGCCAGCACTCCTAGCGGGAACAATGAGCAGTTCTTC. It codes for CASTPSGNNEQFF.

This clonotype has more than one count but fewer than ten. The V and J genes are TRBV20-1 and TRBJ1-1, with D uncertain. The CDR3 loop spans 12 amino acids. Trimming took 6 bases from V and 6 from J, leaving 14 bases between them. Germline V gene data show CDR1 as DFQATT and CDR2 as SNEGSKA (reference sequence). In DNA, the CDR3 is TGCAGTGCCGCGGCGGGGTTCGCTGAAGCTTTCTTT. Encoded protein: CSAAAGFAEAFF.

The sample holds a few counts of this clonotype. This chain links TRBV10-3 with TRBJ2-5, with D perhaps TRBD2 (6 bases). The germline V gene has CDR1 ENHRY and CDR2 SYGVKD. The CDR3 is 13 residues long. The V gene lost 2 bases and the J gene lost 4 bases, with 8 bases spanning the gap. The DNA of the CDR3 is TGTGCCATCAGTGAGGCGGGGATAGAGACCCAGTACTTC. Encoded protein: CAISEAGIETQYF.

The J gene is TRBJ2-5, the V gene TRBV20-1; D possibly uses TRBD1 or TRBD2 (6 bases each). The end of the DNA is better explained by TRBJ2-1, so the J call may be wrong. This CDR3 is built from 13 residues. Germline V gene data show CDR1 as DFQATT and CDR2 as SNEGSKA (reference sequence). CDR3 coding DNA: TGCAGTGCCAACGGGGGCCCATACAATGAGCAGTTCTTC. This sequence encodes CSANGGPYNEQFF.

The chain is built from TRBV7-3 and TRBJ2-3, with 13 positions matching TRBD2. Germline trimming cut 5 bases from V and 1 base from J; bases unmatched to any gene: 3. The CDR3 is 16 residues long. In germline, CDR1 is SGHTA, CDR2 FQGTGA. Here the CDR3 DNA reads TGTGCCAGCAGCGGAGGGACTAGCGGGGGCACAGATACGCAGTATTTT. Its translation is CASSGGTSGGTDTQYF.

There are a few counts of this clonotype. The rearrangement joins TRBV6-6 to TRBJ1-2, with 8 bases fitting TRBD1. Germline CDR1 and CDR2: MNHNY and SVGAGI (reference sequence). With V trimmed by 6 bases and J by 0 bases, 6 bases remained unmatched. The CDR3 contains 15 residues. This CDR3 is CASSDWTGTNYGYTF. The CDR3 DNA reads TGTGCCAGCAGCGATTGGACAGGGACTAACTATGGCTACACCTTC.

This clonotype has a handful of counts. The rearrangement links TRBV28 to TRBJ1-2, with D unclear. Deletions cut 3 bases from V and 2 bases from J, with 7 bases between. Germline CDR1 MDHEN, CDR2 SYDVKM. The CDR3 is 13 residues long. CDR3 coding DNA: TGTGCCAGCAGTTTTAGGGTAAACTATGGCTACACCTTC. It specifies CASSFRVNYGYTF.